Following are 9 T cell receptor beta chains from one sample sequenced in a study of blood T cell repertoires in COVID-19. Some clones are missing from TCRdb's copy, which holds only in-frame ones; the method was immunoSEQ multiplex PCR. The data hold about 160,000 clones, with around 80% observed a single time. Sequencing used PBMCs or T cells enriched from blood (not recorded which). The receptors were gathered from a woman aged 55-70 years who had recovered from COVID-19.

The chain combines TRBV19 with TRBJ2-1, with D tentatively TRBD2 (7 bases). Trimming cost V 6 bases and J 9 bases, with 18 bases left between them. This CDR3 region has 14 residues. Germline CDR1 is LNHDA and CDR2 is SQIVND (reference sequence). The CDR3 loop is CASRIKGGGSEQFF. As DNA, the CDR3 is TGTGCCAGTAGGATAAAAGGGGGGGGGAGTGAGCAGTTCTTC.

The gene calls are TRBV19 and TRBJ1-4; possible D gene TRBD1, 6 bases. Between the trimmed V and J ends, which lost 6 bases and 6 bases, there was a span of 14 bases. Germline V gene lookup returns CDR1 LNHDA and CDR2 SQIVND (reference sequence). The length of the CDR3 is 14 residues. The CDR3 protein is CASSPIQGYEKLFF. The CDR3 coding sequence is TGTGCCAGTAGCCCTATACAGGGTTATGAAAAACTGTTTTTT.

This sequence joins TRBV5-6 and TRBJ2-5; 14 nucleotides agree with TRBD2. The germline V gene has CDR1 SGHDT and CDR2 YYEEEE. Germline trimming cut 4 bases from V and 7 bases from J; bases unmatched to any gene: 3. This CDR3 has 14 amino acids. The DNA for the CDR3 is TGTGCCAGCAGCCCGACTAGCGGGGGGGGGACCCAGTACTTC. It is translated as CASSPTSGGGTQYF.

J is TRBJ2-2 and V is TRBV19, with a weak D call TRBD2 (5 bases). Germline values: CDR1 LNHDA, CDR2 SQIVND (reference sequence). The CDR3 length is 13 residues. V was trimmed by 9 bases and J by 6 bases, leaving 14 bases between them. The CDR3: CASKPSNAGELFF. As DNA, the CDR3 is TGTGCCAGCAAACCTAGCAACGCCGGGGAGCTGTTTTTT.

The CDR3 nucleotides are TGTGCCAGCAGCATCAACGGGGGGGCGGGTATGCTAGGCGATACGCAGTATTTT. Translated: CASSINGGAGMLGDTQYF. The rearrangement joins TRBV7-2 to TRBJ2-3, with 8 bases matching TRBD2. Trimming took 5 bases from V and 6 from J; bases not matched to a gene: 19. The CDR3 has 18 residues. Germline V CDR1 and CDR2: SGHTA, FQGNSA.

The sample holds a few counts of this clone. This chain joins TRBV5-1 and TRBJ2-1; 14 nucleotides align to TRBD2. The CDR3 loop spans 16 amino acids. The J segment lost 6 bases and the V segment lost 4 bases, leaving 6 bases of the junction unmatched. CDR1 SGHRS and CDR2 YFSETQ come from the germline V gene. The CDR3 loop is CASSPGTSGGSNEQFF. CDR3 coding DNA: TGCGCCAGCAGCCCAGGGACTAGCGGGGGCAGCAATGAGCAGTTCTTC. The full variable domain, with the rest looked up from reference TRBV5-1 and TRBJ2-1, is KAGVTQTPRYLIKTRGQQVTLSCSPISGHRSVSWYQQTPGQGLQFLFEYFSETQRNKGNFPGRFSGRQFSNSRSEMNVSTLELGDSALYLCASSPGTSGGSNEQFFGPGTRLTVL.

The V gene is TRBV5-1, the J gene TRBJ2-3; D not resolved. V was shortened by 1 base and J by 0 bases, with 6 bases between the two germline ends. This CDR3 is 14 amino acids long. Germline CDR1 SGHRS, CDR2 YFSETQ. The CDR3 DNA sequence: TGCGCCAGCAGCTTGACGGTGAGCACAGATACGCAGTATTTT. As protein: CASSLTVSTDTQYF.

The genes are TRBV13 and TRBJ2-3, with TRBD2 matching 10 bases. Germline lookup yields CDR1 PRHDT and CDR2 FYEKMQ (reference sequence). V was pared by 4 bases and J by 4 bases, with 14 bases of the junction left unmatched. This CDR3 region has 18 residues. CDR3 loop: CASSSGAGGPIRADTQYF. CDR3 DNA sequence: TGTGCCAGCAGCTCGGGAGCGGGGGGGCCGATTCGCGCAGATACGCAGTATTTT.

The genes are TRBV6-1 and TRBJ1-3, with a weak D call TRBD1 (5 bases). V dropped 1 base and J dropped 2 bases, with 12 bases sitting between them. Per germline, CDR1 MNHNS and CDR2 SASEGT. This CDR3 is built from 16 residues. CDR3 in amino acids: CASSEERPGTGNTIYF. The CDR3 DNA follows: TGTGCCAGCAGTGAAGAAAGGCCAGGGACTGGAAACACCATATATTTT.